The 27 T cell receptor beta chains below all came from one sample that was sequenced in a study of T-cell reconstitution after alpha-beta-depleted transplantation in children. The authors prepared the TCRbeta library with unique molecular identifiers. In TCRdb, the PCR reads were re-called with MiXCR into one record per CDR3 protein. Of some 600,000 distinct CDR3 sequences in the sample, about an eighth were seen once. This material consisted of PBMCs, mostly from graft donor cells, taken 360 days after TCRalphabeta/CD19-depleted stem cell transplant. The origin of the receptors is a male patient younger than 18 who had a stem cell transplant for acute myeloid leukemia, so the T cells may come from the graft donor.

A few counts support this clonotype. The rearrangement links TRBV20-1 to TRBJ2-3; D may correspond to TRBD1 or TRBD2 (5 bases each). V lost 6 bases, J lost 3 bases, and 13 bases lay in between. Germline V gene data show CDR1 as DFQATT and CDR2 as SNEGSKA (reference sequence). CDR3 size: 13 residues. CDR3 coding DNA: TGCAGTGCCCTGGGACCCGGAACAGATACGCAGTATTTT. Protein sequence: CSALGPGTDTQYF.

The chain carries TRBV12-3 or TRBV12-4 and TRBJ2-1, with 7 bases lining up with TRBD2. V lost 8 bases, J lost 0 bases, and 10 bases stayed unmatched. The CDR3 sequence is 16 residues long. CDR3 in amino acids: CASRALRGISYNEQFF. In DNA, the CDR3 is TGTGCCAGCCGAGCCCTGCGGGGGATCTCCTACAATGAGCAGTTCTTC.

In nucleotides, the CDR3 is TGTGCCAGCAGCAGGGACGCGACAGGGGAGCAGTTCTTC. It codes for CASSRDATGEQFF. The chain is built from TRBV21-1 and TRBJ2-1; the D segment call TRBD1 is taken from the table without a DNA check. TRBV21-1 is listed as a pseudogene. The CDR3 length is 13 residues.

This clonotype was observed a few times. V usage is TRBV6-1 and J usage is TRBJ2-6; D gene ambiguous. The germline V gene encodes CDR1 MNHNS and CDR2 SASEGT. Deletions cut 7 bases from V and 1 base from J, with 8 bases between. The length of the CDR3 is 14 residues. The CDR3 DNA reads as TGTGCCAGCACCGGGCCGTCTGGGGCCAACGTCCTGACTTTC. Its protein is CASTGPSGANVLTF.

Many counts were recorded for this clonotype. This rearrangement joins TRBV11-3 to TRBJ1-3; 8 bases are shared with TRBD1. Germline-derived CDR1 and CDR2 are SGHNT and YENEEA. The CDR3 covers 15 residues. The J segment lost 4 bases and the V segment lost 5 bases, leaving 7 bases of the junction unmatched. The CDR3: CASSMSRTGGNTIYF. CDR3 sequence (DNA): TGTGCCAGCAGCATGTCGCGGACAGGGGGAAACACCATATATTTT.

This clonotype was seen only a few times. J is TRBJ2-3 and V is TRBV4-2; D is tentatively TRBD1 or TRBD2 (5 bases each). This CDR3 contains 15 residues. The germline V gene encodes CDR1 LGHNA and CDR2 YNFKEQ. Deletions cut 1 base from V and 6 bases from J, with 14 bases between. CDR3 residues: CASSQVPLAGDTQYF. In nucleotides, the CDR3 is TGTGCCAGCAGCCAAGTGCCCCTAGCAGGGGATACGCAGTATTTT.

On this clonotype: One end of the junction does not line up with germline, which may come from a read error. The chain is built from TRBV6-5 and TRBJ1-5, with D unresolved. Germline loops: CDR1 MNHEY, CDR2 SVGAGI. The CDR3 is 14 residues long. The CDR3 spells CAGSYVAGDQPQHF. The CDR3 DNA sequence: TGTGCCGGCAGTTACGTGGCCGGGGATCAGCCCCAGCATTTT.

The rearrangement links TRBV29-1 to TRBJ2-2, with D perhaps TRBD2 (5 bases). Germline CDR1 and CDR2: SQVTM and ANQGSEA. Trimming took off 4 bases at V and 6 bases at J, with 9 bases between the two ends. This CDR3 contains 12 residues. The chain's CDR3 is CSVGGYPGELFF. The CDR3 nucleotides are TGCAGCGTTGGCGGGTACCCCGGGGAGCTGTTTTTT.

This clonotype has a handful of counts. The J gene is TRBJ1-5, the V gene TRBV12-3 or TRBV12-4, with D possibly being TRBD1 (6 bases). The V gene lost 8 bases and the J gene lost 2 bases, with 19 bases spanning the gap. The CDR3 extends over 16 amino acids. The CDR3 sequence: CASSTGVGAGNQPQHF. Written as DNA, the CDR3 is TGTGCCAGCTCGACCGGCGTGGGGGCAGGCAATCAGCCCCAGCATTTT.

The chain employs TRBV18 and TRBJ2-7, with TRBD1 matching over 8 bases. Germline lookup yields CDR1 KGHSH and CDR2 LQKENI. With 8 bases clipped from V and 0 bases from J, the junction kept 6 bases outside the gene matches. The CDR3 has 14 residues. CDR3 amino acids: CASHGQGGSYEQYF. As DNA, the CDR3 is TGTGCCAGCCACGGACAGGGTGGCTCCTACGAGCAGTACTTC.

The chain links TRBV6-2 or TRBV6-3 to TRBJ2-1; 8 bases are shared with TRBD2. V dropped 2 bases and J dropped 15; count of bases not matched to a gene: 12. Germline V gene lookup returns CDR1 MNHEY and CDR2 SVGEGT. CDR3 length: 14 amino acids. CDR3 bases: TGTGCCAGCAGTTACAGGACTAGCCTACAGATGCTGTTCTTC. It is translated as CASSYRTSLQMLFF.

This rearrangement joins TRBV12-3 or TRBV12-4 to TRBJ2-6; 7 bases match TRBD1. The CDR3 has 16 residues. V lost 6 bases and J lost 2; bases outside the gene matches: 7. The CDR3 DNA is TGTGCCAGCAGGCAGACAGGGAATCCTGGGGCCAACGTCCTGACTTTC. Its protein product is CASRQTGNPGANVLTF.

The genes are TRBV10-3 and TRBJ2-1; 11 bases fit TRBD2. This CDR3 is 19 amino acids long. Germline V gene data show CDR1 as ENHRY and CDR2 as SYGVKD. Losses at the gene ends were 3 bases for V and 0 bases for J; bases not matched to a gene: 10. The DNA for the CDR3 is TGTGCCATCAGTGACCCGACTAGCGGGGCCGAGAGCTCCTACAATGAGCAGTTCTTC. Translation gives CAISDPTSGAESSYNEQFF.

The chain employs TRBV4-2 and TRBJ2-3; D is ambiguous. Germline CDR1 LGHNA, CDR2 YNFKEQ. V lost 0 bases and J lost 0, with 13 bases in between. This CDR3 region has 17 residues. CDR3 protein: CASSQEIVTQSTDTQYF. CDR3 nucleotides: TGTGCCAGCAGCCAAGAGATCGTTACCCAAAGCACAGATACGCAGTATTTT.

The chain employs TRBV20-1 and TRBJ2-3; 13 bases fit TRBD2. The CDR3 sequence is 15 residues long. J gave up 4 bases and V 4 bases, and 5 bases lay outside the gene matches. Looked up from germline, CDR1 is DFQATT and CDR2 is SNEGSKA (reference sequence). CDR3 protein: CSATRLAGGSDTQYF. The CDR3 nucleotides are TGCAGTGCTACCAGACTAGCGGGAGGCTCAGATACGCAGTATTTT.

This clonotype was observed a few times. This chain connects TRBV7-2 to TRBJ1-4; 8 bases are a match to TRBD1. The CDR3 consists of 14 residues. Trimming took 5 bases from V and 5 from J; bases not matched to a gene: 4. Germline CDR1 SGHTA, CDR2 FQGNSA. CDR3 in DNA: TGTGCCAGCAGCCGGGACAGGTCGAATGAAAAACTGTTTTTT. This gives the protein CASSRDRSNEKLFF.

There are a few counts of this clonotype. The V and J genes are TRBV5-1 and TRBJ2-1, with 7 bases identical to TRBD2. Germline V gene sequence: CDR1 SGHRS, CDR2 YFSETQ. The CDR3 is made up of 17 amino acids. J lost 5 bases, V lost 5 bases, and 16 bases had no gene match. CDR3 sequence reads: CASSWAPMGRVDNEQFF. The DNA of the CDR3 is TGCGCCAGCAGTTGGGCCCCCATGGGGAGGGTGGACAATGAGCAGTTCTTC.

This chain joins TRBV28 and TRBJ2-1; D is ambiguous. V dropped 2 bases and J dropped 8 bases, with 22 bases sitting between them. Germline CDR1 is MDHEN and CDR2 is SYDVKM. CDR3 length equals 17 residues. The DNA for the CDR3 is TGTGCCAGCAGTTTAATCAGACGCCGACCACAATACTATGAGCAGTTCTTC. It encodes CASSLIRRRPQYYEQFF.

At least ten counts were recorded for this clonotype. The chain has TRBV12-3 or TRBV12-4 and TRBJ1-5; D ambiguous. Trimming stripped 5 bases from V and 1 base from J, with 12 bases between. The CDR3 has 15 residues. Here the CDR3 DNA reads TGTGCCAGCAGTCCCCGGAAGGTGAGCAATCAGCCCCAGCATTTT. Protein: CASSPRKVSNQPQHF.

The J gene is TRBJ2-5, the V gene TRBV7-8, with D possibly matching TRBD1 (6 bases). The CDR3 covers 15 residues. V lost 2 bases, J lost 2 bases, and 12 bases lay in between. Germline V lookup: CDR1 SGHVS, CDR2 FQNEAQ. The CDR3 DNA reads TGTGCCAGCAGCTTAAGGGGACAACCTCAAGAGACCCAGTACTTC. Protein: CASSLRGQPQETQYF.

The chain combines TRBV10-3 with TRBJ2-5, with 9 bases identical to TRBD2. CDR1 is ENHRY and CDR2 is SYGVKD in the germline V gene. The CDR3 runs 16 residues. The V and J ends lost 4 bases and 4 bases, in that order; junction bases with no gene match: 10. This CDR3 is CAISGIAGEIRETQYF. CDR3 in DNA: TGTGCCATCAGTGGGATAGCGGGAGAAATTAGAGAGACCCAGTACTTC.

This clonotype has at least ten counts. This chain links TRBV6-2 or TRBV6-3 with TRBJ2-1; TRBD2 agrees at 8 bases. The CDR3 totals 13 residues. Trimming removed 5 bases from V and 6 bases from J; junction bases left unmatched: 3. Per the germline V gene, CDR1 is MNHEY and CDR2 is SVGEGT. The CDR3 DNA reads TGTGCCAGCAGTAGCGGGAGAGTCAATGAGCAGTTCTTC. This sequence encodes CASSSGRVNEQFF.

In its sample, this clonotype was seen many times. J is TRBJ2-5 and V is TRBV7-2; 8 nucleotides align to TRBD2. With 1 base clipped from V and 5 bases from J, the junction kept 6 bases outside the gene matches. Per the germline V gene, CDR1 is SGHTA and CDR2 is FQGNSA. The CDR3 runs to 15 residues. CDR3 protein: CASSLDGRAGETQYF. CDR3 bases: TGTGCCAGCAGCTTAGACGGGAGGGCCGGTGAGACCCAGTACTTC. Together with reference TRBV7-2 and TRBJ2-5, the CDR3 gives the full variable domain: GAGVSQSPSNKVTEKGKDVELRCDPISGHTALYWYRQSLGQGLEFLIYFQGNSAPDKSGLPSDRFSAERTGGSVSTLTIQRTQQEDSAVYLCASSLDGRAGETQYFGPGTRLLVL.

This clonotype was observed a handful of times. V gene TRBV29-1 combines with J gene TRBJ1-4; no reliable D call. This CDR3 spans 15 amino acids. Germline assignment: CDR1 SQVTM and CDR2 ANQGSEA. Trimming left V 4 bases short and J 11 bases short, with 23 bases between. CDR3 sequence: CSVGNEAESPGKLFF. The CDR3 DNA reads TGCAGCGTTGGGAACGAGGCGGAATCCCCGGGGAAACTGTTTTTT.

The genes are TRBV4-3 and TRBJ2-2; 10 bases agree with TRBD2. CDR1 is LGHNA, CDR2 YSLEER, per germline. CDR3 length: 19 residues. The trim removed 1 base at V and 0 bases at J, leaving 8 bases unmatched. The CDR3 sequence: CASSQAPGLAFANTGELFF. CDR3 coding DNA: TGCGCCAGCAGCCAAGCACCGGGACTAGCGTTCGCGAACACCGGGGAGCTGTTTTTT.

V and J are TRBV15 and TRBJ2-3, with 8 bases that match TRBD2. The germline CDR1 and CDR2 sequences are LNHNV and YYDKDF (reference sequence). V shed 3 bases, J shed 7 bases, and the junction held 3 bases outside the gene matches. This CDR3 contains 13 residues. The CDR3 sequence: CATSSRGGNTQYF. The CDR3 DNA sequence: TGTGCCACCAGCAGCCGGGGGGGAAATACGCAGTATTTT.

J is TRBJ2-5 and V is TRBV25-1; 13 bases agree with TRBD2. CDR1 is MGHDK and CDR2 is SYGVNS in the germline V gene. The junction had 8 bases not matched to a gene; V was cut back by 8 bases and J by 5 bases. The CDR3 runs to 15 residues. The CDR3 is CASAFGLAGVETQYF. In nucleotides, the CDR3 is TGTGCCAGCGCCTTTGGACTAGCGGGAGTTGAGACCCAGTACTTC.